Listed here are 31 T cell receptor beta chains from one sample, sequenced in a study of lymphopenia after photon versus proton radiotherapy. TCRdb's table, derived via immunoSEQ multiplex PCR, lists solely in-frame clones and lacks some. Of 25,000 to 30,000 clones detected, 87% appear once; the ten largest clones hold approximately 18%. The source material was peripheral blood, sampled from a patient treated with photon-based radiotherapy. Source of these receptors: a man in his forties or fifties with gastric cancer.

The chain combines TRBV9 with TRBJ2-7; 8 bases agree with TRBD1. Trimming cost V 0 bases and J 2 bases; bases outside gene matches: 4. Germline V lookup: CDR1 SGDLS, CDR2 YYNGEE. The CDR3 is made up of 15 amino acids. CDR3 bases: TGTGCCAGCAGCGTAGGGAACAGGGGGACCTACGAGCAGTACTTC. The encoded protein is CASSVGNRGTYEQYF.

The chain couples TRBV27 to TRBJ1-6; 7 bases are shared with TRBD1. The CDR3 has 18 residues. Germline values: CDR1 MNHEY, CDR2 SMNVEV (reference sequence). J lost 0 bases, V lost 6 bases, and 11 bases had no gene match. CDR3 DNA: TGTGCCAGCAGACTATTTTCGGGACAGAGCTCCTATAATTCACCCCTCCACTTT. Amino acids: CASRLFSGQSSYNSPLHF.

This rearrangement joins TRBV5-1 to TRBJ2-2; possibly TRBD2 for D (7 bases). Between the trimmed V and J ends, which lost 1 base and 7 bases, there was a span of 20 bases. Germline CDR1 is SGHRS and CDR2 is YFSETQ. The CDR3 length is 17 residues. CDR3 protein: CASSLSMSRGAYGELFF. The CDR3 region has the DNA TGCGCCAGCAGCTTGTCGATGTCCCGGGGGGCATACGGGGAGCTGTTTTTT. Looking up the rest from reference TRBV5-1 and TRBJ2-2 gives the full variable domain: KAGVTQTPRYLIKTRGQQVTLSCSPISGHRSVSWYQQTPGQGLQFLFEYFSETQRNKGNFPGRFSGRQFSNSRSEMNVSTLELGDSALYLCASSLSMSRGAYGELFFGEGSRLTVL.

The CDR3 is CATGTGAGETQYF. The CDR3 DNA sequence: TGTGCCACCGGGACAGGGGCGGGAGAGACCCAGTACTTC. The V call is TRBV2, the J call TRBJ2-5; 10 bases line up with TRBD1. After removal of 10 bases from V and 4 bases from J, the junction contained 6 bases not matched to a gene. The CDR3 totals 13 residues. In germline, CDR1 is SNHLY, CDR2 FYNNEI.

This clone showed up just a few times. The chain carries TRBV7-6 and TRBJ2-3; D is unclear. The germline V gene has CDR1 SGHVS and CDR2 FNYEAQ. Trimming shortened V by 5 bases and J by 6 bases, and 12 bases separated the two germline ends. This CDR3 region has 13 residues. CDR3 in amino acids: CASSPYTSDTQYF. CDR3 nucleotide sequence: TGTGCCAGCAGCCCCTATACCAGCGATACGCAGTATTTT.

The chain has TRBV6-6 and TRBJ2-2; the D gene is possibly TRBD1 (5 bases). V was cut by 9 bases and J by 0 bases, with 11 bases left in between. The CDR3 length is 14 residues. Germline assignment: CDR1 MNHNY and CDR2 SVGAGI (reference sequence). The CDR3 region is CASLWTPNTGELFF. The CDR3 nucleotides are TGTGCCAGTCTTTGGACACCGAACACCGGGGAGCTGTTTTTT.

The rearrangement uses TRBV7-3 and TRBJ1-2; tentatively, D is TRBD1 (5 bases). Trimming took 1 base from V and 7 from J, leaving 10 bases between them. Germline V gives CDR1 SGHTA, CDR2 FQGTGA. The CDR3 sequence is 13 residues long. The CDR3 here is CASSLMGGTGYTF. Here the CDR3 DNA reads TGTGCCAGCAGCTTAATGGGAGGGACTGGCTACACCTTC.

The rearrangement links TRBV11-2 to TRBJ2-5; D is ambiguous. Germline assignment: CDR1 SGHAT and CDR2 FQNNGV. Trimming left V 5 bases short and J 4 bases short, with 14 bases between. This CDR3 has 14 amino acids. The CDR3 DNA sequence: TGTGCCAGCAGCCCCATAGGCAGATTAGAGACCCAGTACTTC. This codes for CASSPIGRLETQYF.

A single count supports this clone. The chain carries TRBV6-5 and TRBJ2-1; D ambiguous. Trimming took off 6 bases at V and 3 bases at J, with 9 bases between the two ends. Germline V gene sequence: CDR1 MNHEY, CDR2 SVGAGI. CDR3 length equals 13 residues. For the CDR3, the DNA is TGTGCCAGCAGGACTCGAAACTACAATGAGCAGTTCTTC. This sequence encodes CASRTRNYNEQFF.

This sequence joins TRBV19 and TRBJ1-1, with D uncertain. Trimming shortened V by 10 bases and J by 3 bases, and 15 bases separated the two germline ends. This CDR3 spans 13 amino acids. Germline loops: CDR1 LNHDA, CDR2 SQIVND (reference sequence). For the CDR3, the DNA is TGTGCCACCGCAGCCTCCCTAGACACTGAAGCTTTCTTT. Translated, it gives CATAASLDTEAFF.

The gene calls are TRBV11-2 and TRBJ1-5; possibly TRBD1 for D (5 bases). Trimming pared 1 base from V and 3 bases from J, leaving 7 bases between. The germline CDR1 and CDR2 sequences are SGHAT and FQNNGV. The CDR3 runs 14 residues. The CDR3 DNA is TGTGCCAGCAGCTTAGGGGGGACCAATCAGCCCCAGCATTTT. Its translation is CASSLGGTNQPQHF.

This sequence joins TRBV10-1 and TRBJ2-3; 9 bases agree with TRBD1. The germline V gene encodes CDR1 WNHNN and CDR2 SYGVQD (reference sequence). This CDR3 region has 15 residues. J gave up 2 bases and V 4 bases, and 4 bases lay outside the gene matches. The CDR3 nucleotides are TGCGCCAGCAGTGGGGACAGGGATTTCACAGATACGCAGTATTTT. Encoded protein: CASSGDRDFTDTQYF.

The chain joins TRBV10-3 to TRBJ1-1, with 7 bases aligning to TRBD1. The trim removed 2 bases at V and 11 bases at J, leaving 2 bases unmatched. Germline V gene sequence: CDR1 ENHRY, CDR2 SYGVKD. The CDR3 loop spans 11 amino acids. CDR3 sequence reads: CAISETGAAFF. CDR3 nucleotides: TGTGCCATCAGTGAGACAGGGGCGGCTTTCTTT.

The chain couples TRBV7-3 to TRBJ2-7, with D possibly matching TRBD1 (6 bases). V lost 2 bases, J lost 3 bases, and 14 bases lay in between. Germline loops: CDR1 SGHTA, CDR2 FQGTGA. CDR3 length: 15 amino acids. The CDR3 nucleotides are TGTGCCAGCAGCTTACGGGCAGGGGAGTTCTACGAGCAGTACTTC. This translates into CASSLRAGEFYEQYF.

This chain uses TRBV6-1 with TRBJ2-3, with 11 bases that match TRBD2. V dropped 4 bases and J dropped 5; count of bases not matched to a gene: 8. Germline V gene data show CDR1 as MNHNS and CDR2 as SASEGT. This CDR3 has 16 residues. CDR3 sequence (DNA): TGTGCCAGCAGTGGCTTAGCGGGGGGGCAGTTAGATACGCAGTATTTT. Translating it yields CASSGLAGGQLDTQYF.

The chain couples TRBV5-1 to TRBJ2-3; D possibly uses TRBD1 or TRBD2 (5 bases each). The V and J ends lost 0 bases and 11 bases respectively, with 19 bases between them. In germline, CDR1 is SGHRS, CDR2 YFSETQ. The CDR3 has 15 residues. The CDR3 sequence is CASSLDGAPRGRQYF. CDR3 coding DNA: TGCGCCAGCAGCTTGGATGGGGCTCCTCGGGGCAGGCAGTATTTT.

The chain employs TRBV2 and TRBJ1-5; 7 bases match TRBD1. Germline assignment: CDR1 SNHLY and CDR2 FYNNEI. V gave up 4 bases and J gave up 4 bases; unmatched junction bases: 4. The CDR3 totals 14 residues. CDR3 bases: TGTGCCAGCAGTGTCTCACAGGGGAATCAGCCCCAGCATTTT. Translation: CASSVSQGNQPQHF. Full variable domain (rest looked up from reference TRBV2 and TRBJ1-5): EPEVTQTPSHQVTQMGQEVILRCVPISNHLYFYWYRQILGQKVEFLVSFYNNEISEKSEIFDDQFSVERPDGSNFTLKIRSTKLEDSAMYFCASSVSQGNQPQHFGDGTRLSIL.

Only one count was recorded for this clone. The V gene is TRBV15, the J gene TRBJ2-2; 8 bases line up with TRBD1. Germline loops: CDR1 LNHNV, CDR2 YYDKDF (reference sequence). The ends lost 0 bases at V and 6 bases at J; junction bases unmatched: 6. This CDR3 spans 16 amino acids. This CDR3 reads CATSRDQGARSGELFF. In DNA, the CDR3 is TGTGCCACCAGCAGAGACCAGGGGGCGCGTTCCGGGGAGCTGTTTTTT.

The chain joins TRBV11-1 to TRBJ2-6; no definite D call. Deletions cut 5 bases from V and 2 bases from J, with 16 bases between. This CDR3 has 17 residues. CDR1 is SGHAT and CDR2 is FQDESV in the germline V gene (reference sequence). This chain's CDR3 is CASSPLSGSAGANVLTF. The CDR3, as DNA: TGTGCCAGCAGCCCCTTATCGGGTTCGGCTGGGGCCAACGTCCTGACTTTC.

The gene calls are TRBV2 and TRBJ2-5; D may be TRBD2 (5 bases). The germline V gene encodes CDR1 SNHLY and CDR2 FYNNEI. V lost 8 bases and J 4 bases, leaving 14 bases between the germline ends. The CDR3 length is 13 residues. The CDR3 nucleotides read TGTGCCAGCGCCGGGGAGACTGGAGAGACCCAGTACTTC. Translation gives CASAGETGETQYF.

The chain carries TRBV6-6 and TRBJ1-4; 9 bases fit TRBD1. The germline V gene encodes CDR1 MNHNY and CDR2 SVGAGI (reference sequence). V trimming: 10 bases; J trimming: 9 bases; junction bases outside the gene matches: 12. The CDR3 is made up of 14 amino acids. The CDR3 loop reads CANTGGALGKKLFF. DNA for the CDR3: TGTGCCAATACAGGGGGCGCTTTAGGAAAAAAACTGTTTTTT.

V is TRBV30 and J is TRBJ2-5; D is unresolved. V was trimmed by 0 bases and J by 5 bases, leaving 10 bases between them. This CDR3 contains 13 residues. Germline V gives CDR1 GTSNPN, CDR2 SVGIG (reference sequence). The CDR3 coding sequence is TGTGCCTGGAGTGTCGCTGTCGGGGAGACCCAGTACTTC. Translated, it gives CAWSVAVGETQYF.

This clone showed up just once. J is TRBJ1-1 and V is TRBV18; D is uncertain. The CDR3 covers 13 residues. V lost 6 bases and J 4 bases, leaving 12 bases between the germline ends. Germline V CDR1 and CDR2: KGHSH, LQKENI. DNA for the CDR3: TGTGCCAGCTCCCAAGCCAAGGGCACTGAAGCTTTCTTT. This encodes CASSQAKGTEAFF.

V and J are TRBV11-2 and TRBJ2-7; no definite D call. CDR1 is SGHAT and CDR2 is FQNNGV in the germline V gene. With 2 bases removed from V and 7 bases from J, the gap between germline ends came to 12 bases. This CDR3 is 13 amino acids long. The CDR3 DNA sequence: TGTGCCAGCAGCTTAAACCTATTGCAAGAGCAGTACTTC. Its translation is CASSLNLLQEQYF.

The chain is built from TRBV6-5 and TRBJ1-2, with D uncertain. The CDR3 has 11 amino acids. V was pared by 7 bases and J by 5 bases, with 8 bases between. Germline values: CDR1 MNHEY, CDR2 SVGAGI. Here the CDR3 DNA reads TGTGCCAGCACTACCGGGTATGGCTACACCTTC. Residues: CASTTGYGYTF.

This chain links TRBV7-2 with TRBJ1-1; D is ambiguous. V was trimmed by 5 bases and J by 0 bases, leaving 16 bases between them. Germline CDR1 and CDR2: SGHTA and FQGNSA. CDR3 length equals 16 residues. The CDR3 DNA follows: TGTGCCAGCAGCCCCCTACTGACAAGAATGAACACTGAAGCTTTCTTT. Translating it yields CASSPLLTRMNTEAFF.

The chain joins TRBV19 to TRBJ1-5; D gene uncertain. Germline V gene sequence: CDR1 LNHDA, CDR2 SQIVND (reference sequence). The V and J ends lost 1 base and 4 bases respectively, with 14 bases between them. The CDR3 is 16 amino acids. The CDR3 sequence is CASSIVGPFGNQPQHF. DNA of the CDR3: TGTGCCAGTAGTATAGTTGGGCCGTTTGGGAATCAGCCCCAGCATTTT.

The chain couples TRBV2 to TRBJ2-5, with D possibly TRBD1 on 5 matching bases. Germline lookup yields CDR1 SNHLY and CDR2 FYNNEI. The CDR3 is 12 amino acids. V lost 10 bases to trimming and J lost 4 bases, with 13 bases between them. CDR3 DNA sequence: TGTGCCACCAAGGGGCGTGGAGAGACCCAGTACTTC. The encoded protein is CATKGRGETQYF.

The chain uses TRBV2 and TRBJ2-2, with D unresolved. This CDR3 comprises 14 residues. Germline V lookup: CDR1 SNHLY, CDR2 FYNNEI. Trimming stripped 4 bases from V and 1 base from J, with 7 bases between. The CDR3 DNA sequence: TGTGCCAGCAGTGCGCAGGAGAACACCGGGGAGCTGTTTTTT. It specifies CASSAQENTGELFF.

J is TRBJ2-1 and V is TRBV27, with a tentative D call TRBD2 (6 bases). The CDR3 is 15 residues long. The V and J ends lost 7 bases and 0 bases respectively, with 13 bases between them. Looked up from germline, CDR1 is MNHEY and CDR2 is SMNVEV (reference sequence). CDR3 DNA: TGTGCCAGCACTACTGGGGGGAGCTCCTACAATGAGCAGTTCTTC. Translation gives CASTTGGSSYNEQFF.

J is TRBJ2-7 and V is TRBV7-2; 8 positions match TRBD2. V lost 5 bases and J lost 0; bases outside the gene matches: 6. Germline loops: CDR1 SGHTA, CDR2 FQGNSA. This CDR3 is 15 amino acids long. The CDR3 loop is CASSRSGVNSYEQYF. CDR3 nucleotide sequence: TGTGCCAGCAGCCGTAGCGGGGTGAACTCCTACGAGCAGTACTTC.